This paragraph covers one T cell receptor (beta chain) sequence. Only a few counts were recorded for this clone. Its antigen is still unknown. The input lacks base qualities; no much larger clone sits a single base away. The data originate from a study of neoadjuvant nivolumab and ipilimumab in lung cancer (dated by TCRdb to 2020 to 2022). Broadly, across the study: Nivolumab was administered intravenously at 3 mg/kg on days 1, 15 and 29, and in the combination arm ipilimumab 1 mg/kg was added on day 1 only. For each study arm, the primary endpoint of the trial was the rate of major pathologic response (MPR) in the intention-to-treat population. A total of 40 to 45 patients with operable NSCLC were treated in the trial, with roughly 23 randomized to nivolumab monotherapy and about 21 randomized to nivolumab plus ipilimumab. TCR repertoires were compared between pretherapy (baseline) peripheral blood and tumors resected at surgery after neoadjuvant immune checkpoint blockade. Matched pretherapy and resected tumor pairs were analyzed for seven patients: four treated with nivolumab and three with nivolumab plus ipilimumab.

V gives up 3 bases and J gives up 0 bases, and the segment between their germline ends measures 3 bases. The CDR3 covers 14 residues, taking in both the cysteine and the phenylalanine. Only the CDR3 part of the read is kept: 42 bases, read in frame from the first base. CDR1 and CDR2 were assigned from the germline V gene (reference sequence) as MNHEY and SMNVEV. The time point label of this sample denotes: at surgical resection after neoadjuvant nivolumab +/- ipilimumab. Samples were obtained from the phase 2 randomized NEOSTAR trial, in which neoadjuvant nivolumab or nivolumab plus ipilimumab followed by surgery was tested in operable NSCLC. Points the paper makes about the study in general: Resected tumors had greater TCR richness and clonality than tumor-adjacent uninvolved lung, and increases were observed in more dual-therapy-treated tumors. Pretherapy blood TCR richness correlated positively with richness in tumors resected after neoadjuvant therapy (Spearman R of about 0.82). No significant correlation was found between TCR clonality and pathologic tumor regression, and only one major-pathologic-response sample was available for the clonality analysis. From pretherapy to surgery, tumor T-cell richness and clonality increased in three of three dual-therapy tumors but in only two of four nivolumab-treated tumors. A small number of samples was subjected to TCR sequencing.

The library relied on the immunoSEQ multiplex PCR assay. From the authors' description of their analysis: Repertoires were summarized in terms of richness and clonality, and significantly expanded and contracted clones between pre- and post-therapy samples were identified. This is the immuneACCESS table as TCRdb keeps it, with only in-frame sequences that have V and J called. A part of the clones is gone; compared with another copy, unresolved V genes explain less than half, and the rest is unexplained. V and J calls and clone size are given by that table; D and trimming were obtained from the DNA. Across this sample there are approximately 7,000 clones, with around 76% seen only once. Around 4.4% of the sample is taken by the ten largest.

The TCR sequence derives from an adult with non-small cell lung cancer. Sequencing was performed on tumor tissue, taken after neoadjuvant nivolumab, alone or with ipilimumab, at or shortly before surgery. This chain is built from TRBV27 and TRBJ2-6; confidence is insufficient to name the D gene. The nucleotides read TGTGCCAGCAGTTTTCTCTCTGGGGCCAACGTCCTGACTTTC. This codes for CASSFLSGANVLTF.